The clone carrying this T cell receptor beta chain has only a few counts. Its antigen is not known. This record comes from a study of blood T cells in healthy people across ages. Study outcomes and limitations: The long-lived group displayed more naive CD4+ cells, plus higher diversity, than the aged donors did.

With a J-beta primer mix and a sample-barcoded 5' primer, a second PCR ran roughly 6 to 11 cycles. Using its own MiXCR run on the 5' RACE reads, TCRdb lists one record per CDR3 protein. The data hold about 1,800,000 distinct CDR3 sequences, with 28% observed a single time. Germline V CDR1 and CDR2: SEHNR, FQNEAQ (reference sequence). CDR3 length equals 12 residues. The germline V and J ends were trimmed by 7 bases and 4 bases, with 9 bases remaining between them. The genes are TRBV7-9 and TRBJ2-3; D unclear. This TCR was recovered from a woman under 40 in good health. Sequencing was carried out using blood. As DNA, the CDR3 is TGTGCCAGCATGGTTCCGCCAGATACGCAGTATTTT. Translating gives CASMVPPDTQYF.